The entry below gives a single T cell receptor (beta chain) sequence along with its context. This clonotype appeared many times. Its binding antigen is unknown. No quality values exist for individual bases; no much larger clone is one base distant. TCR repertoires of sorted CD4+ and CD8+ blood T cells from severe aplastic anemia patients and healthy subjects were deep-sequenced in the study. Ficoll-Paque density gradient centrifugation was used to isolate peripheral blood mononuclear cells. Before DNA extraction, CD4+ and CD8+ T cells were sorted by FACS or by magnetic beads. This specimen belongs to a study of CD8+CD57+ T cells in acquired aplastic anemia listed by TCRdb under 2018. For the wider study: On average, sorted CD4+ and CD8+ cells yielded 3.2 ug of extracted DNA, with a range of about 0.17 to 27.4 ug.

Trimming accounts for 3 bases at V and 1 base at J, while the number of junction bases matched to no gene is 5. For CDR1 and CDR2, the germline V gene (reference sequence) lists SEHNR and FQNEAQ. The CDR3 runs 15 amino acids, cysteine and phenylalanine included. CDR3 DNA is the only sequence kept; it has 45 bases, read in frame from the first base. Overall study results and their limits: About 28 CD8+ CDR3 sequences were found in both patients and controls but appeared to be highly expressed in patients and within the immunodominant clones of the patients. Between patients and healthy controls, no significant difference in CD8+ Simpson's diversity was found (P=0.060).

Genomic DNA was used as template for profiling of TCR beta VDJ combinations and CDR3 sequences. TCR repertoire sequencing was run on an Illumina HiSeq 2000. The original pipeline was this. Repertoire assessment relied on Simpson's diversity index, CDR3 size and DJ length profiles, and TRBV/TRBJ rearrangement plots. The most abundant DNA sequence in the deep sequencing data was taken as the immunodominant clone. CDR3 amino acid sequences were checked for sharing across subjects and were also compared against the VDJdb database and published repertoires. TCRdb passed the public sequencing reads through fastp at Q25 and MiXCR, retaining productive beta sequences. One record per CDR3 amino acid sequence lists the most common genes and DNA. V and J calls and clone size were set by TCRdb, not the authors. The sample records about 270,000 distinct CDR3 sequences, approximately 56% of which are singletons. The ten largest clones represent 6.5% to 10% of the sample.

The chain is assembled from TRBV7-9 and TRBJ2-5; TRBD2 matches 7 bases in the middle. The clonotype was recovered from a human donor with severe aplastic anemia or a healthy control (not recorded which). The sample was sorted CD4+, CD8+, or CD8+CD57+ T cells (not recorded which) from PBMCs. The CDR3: CASSLGRGSQETQYF. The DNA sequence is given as TGTGCCAGCAGCTTGGGGCGGGGGAGCCAAGAGACCCAGTACTTC.